These 18 T cell receptor beta chains were sequenced from one sample in a study of T cell clonality in common variable immunodeficiency. Repertoires were generated with immunoSEQ multiplex PCR, while TCRdb's copy carries only in-frame clones and drops some. The record shows some 40,000 clones for this sample, with no singletons present. The sequencing sample was made of peripheral blood mononuclear cells. These TCRs come from a person aged 18-69 years in good health.

This clone was seen at least ten times. The read ends 3 residues before the CDR3 terminus; that terminus is restored from the germline J gene. This chain uses TRBV9 with TRBJ2-1, with 9 bases lining up with TRBD2. The CDR3 runs to 15 residues. CDR1 SGDLS and CDR2 YYNGEE come from the germline V gene. V dropped 6 bases and J dropped 3; count of bases not matched to a gene: 7. CDR3 bases read: TGTGCCAGCACGCAGACTAGCGGAAACTACAATGAG. Translation: CASTQTSGNYNE. The entire CDR3 protein is CASTQTSGNYNEQFF. Together with reference TRBV9 and TRBJ2-1, the CDR3 gives the full variable domain: DSGVTQTPKHLITATGQRVTLRCSPRSGDLSVYWYQQSLDQGLQFLIQYYNGEERAKGNILERFSAQQFPDLHSELNLSSLELGDSALYFCASTQTSGNYNEQFFGPGTRLTVL.

This clone was picked up many times. The read ends 3 residues shy of where the CDR3 ends; the end is completed using the germline J gene. The rearrangement links TRBV5-1 to TRBJ1-1, with D perhaps TRBD1 (6 bases). Germline assignment: CDR1 SGHRS and CDR2 YFSETQ. CDR3 length: 13 amino acids. This CDR3 is CASSLFGGEDAFF. The CDR3 bases that were read are TGCGCCAGCAGCTTGTTTGGGGGCGAAGAT. Looking up the rest from reference TRBV5-1 and TRBJ1-1 gives the full variable domain: KAGVTQTPRYLIKTRGQQVTLSCSPISGHRSVSWYQQTPGQGLQFLFEYFSETQRNKGNFPGRFSGRQFSNSRSEMNVSTLELGDSALYLCASSLFGGEDAFFGQGTRLTVV.

This clone was recorded at least ten times. Read data end 3 residues before the CDR3 end; the end is taken from the germline J gene. The chain joins TRBV30 to TRBJ2-7; a weak D match, TRBD2 (6 bases). Germline V gene lookup returns CDR1 GTSNPN and CDR2 SVGIG (reference sequence). The germline V and J ends were trimmed by 5 bases and 2 bases, with 13 bases remaining between them. The CDR3 is 13 residues long. CDR3 bases read: TGTGCCTGGCGGCAGCGGGCCACCTACGAG. It translates to CAWRQRATYE. The CDR3, in full, reads CAWRQRATYEQYF. The full variable domain, rest sourced from reference TRBV30 and TRBJ2-7, is SQTIHQWPATLVQPVGSPLSLECTVEGTSNPNLYWYRQAAGRGLQLLFYSVGIGQISSEVPQNLSASRPQDRQFILSSKKLLLSDSGFYLCAWRQRATYEQYFGPGTRLTVT.

This clone showed up just a few times. Coverage ceases 3 residues before the CDR3 finishes, and the germline J gene fills in the end. The chain has TRBV6-2 or TRBV6-3 and TRBJ1-2; D not resolved. The germline V gene encodes CDR1 MNHEY and CDR2 SVGEGT. This CDR3 comprises 13 residues. CDR3 residues: CASSSTGFNDYTF. The part of the CDR3 DNA that was read is TGTGCCAGCAGTTCGACCGGGTTCAATGAC.

This clone was counted many times. The CDR3 goes on 3 residues after the read ends, and that part is filled in from the germline J gene. The chain joins TRBV7-8 to TRBJ2-7; TRBD1 agrees at 9 bases. The CDR3 runs 14 residues. The ends lost 5 bases at V and 2 bases at J; junction bases unmatched: 4. Germline values: CDR1 SGHVS, CDR2 FQNEAQ. Partial CDR3 DNA: TGTGCCAGCAGCATCAGGACAGGGGCCTACGAG. It yields the protein CASSIRTGAYE. The full CDR3 is CASSIRTGAYEQYF.

This clone was observed at least ten times. The read ends 3 residues shy of where the CDR3 ends; the end is completed using the germline J gene. The gene calls are TRBV2 and TRBJ1-1, with a possible D match to TRBD1 (5 bases). V was clipped by 3 bases and J by 3 bases, with 11 bases between them. Germline CDR1 reads SNHLY; CDR2 reads FYNNEI. The CDR3 totals 14 residues. The sequenced CDR3 bases are TGTGCCAGCAGTGAGGCTGGGGGGTACACTGAA. It codes for CASSEAGGYTE. The full CDR3 protein reads CASSEAGGYTEAFF.

Ten or more counts support this clone. The read comes to an end 3 residues before the CDR3 does, leaving the germline J gene to fill in the end. V and J are TRBV28 and TRBJ1-2, with 9 bases identical to TRBD1. CDR3 length: 16 amino acids. Germline V gene data show CDR1 as MDHEN and CDR2 as SYDVKM. Losses at the gene ends were 2 bases for V and 4 bases for J; bases not matched to a gene: 8. The CDR3 loop is CASSLALGQGSYGYTF. The sequenced CDR3 bases are TGTGCCAGCAGTTTAGCATTGGGACAGGGAAGCTATGGC.

This clone was detected many times. CDR3 DNA, as far as it was read: TGCAGTGCTAGCGTCCAGGGTCCGGCGTGGTCACCC. This sequence encodes CSASVQGPAWSP. The entire CDR3 protein is CSASVQGPAWSPLHF. V gene TRBV20-1 combines with J gene TRBJ1-6; D might be TRBD1 (5 bases). Coverage ceases 3 residues before the CDR3 finishes, and the germline J gene fills in the end. The CDR3 spans 15 residues. Germline loops: CDR1 DFQATT, CDR2 SNEGSKA (reference sequence). V lost 3 bases and J lost 10, with 19 bases in between.

This clone was seen many times. The read terminates 3 residues ahead of where the CDR3 ends, so the germline J gene completes it. This chain uses TRBV7-2 with TRBJ2-1; the match to TRBD2 covers 9 bases. With 11 bases clipped from V and 8 bases from J, the junction kept 7 bases outside the gene matches. CDR3 length: 12 residues. CDR1 and CDR2 (germline): SGHTA, FQGNSA. CDR3 residues: CAQVVAGDEQFF. The part of the CDR3 DNA that was read is TGTGCCCAGGTGGTAGCGGGGGATGAG.

This clone was found many times. Read coverage stops 3 residues before the CDR3 terminus; the germline J gene supplies the remainder. The rearrangement joins TRBV18 to TRBJ1-6, with D possibly being TRBD1 (5 bases). V lost 6 bases, J lost 5 bases, and 17 bases lay in between. The CDR3 is made up of 16 amino acids. Germline values: CDR1 KGHSH, CDR2 LQKENI. CDR3 residues: CASSPNGGVHNSPLHF. Partial CDR3 DNA: TGTGCCAGCTCTCCCAACGGGGGGGTGCATAATTCACCC. The full variable domain, its missing parts supplied by reference TRBV18 and TRBJ1-6, is NAGVMQNPRHLVRRRGQEARLRCSPMKGHSHVYWYRQLPEEGLKFMVYLQKENIIDESGMPKERFSAEFPKEGPSILRIQQVVRGDSAAYFCASSPNGGVHNSPLHFGNGTRLTVT.

This clone was picked up many times. The observed sequence ends 3 residues before the CDR3 terminus, with the missing tail filled in from the germline J gene. J is TRBJ1-1 and V is TRBV5-4; 7 bases match TRBD1. The CDR3 spans 12 residues. Germline loops: CDR1 SGHNT, CDR2 YYREEE (reference sequence). CDR3 DNA, as far as it was read: TGTGCCAGCAGCTTCCCCGGACAGGCA. This gives the protein CASSFPGQA. The CDR3 in full is CASSFPGQAAFF.

This clone was counted many times. The sequenced part of the CDR3 DNA is TGTGCCAGCTCACCACGGGCTAGCGGGGCTATCTCCTACGAG. Translating it yields CASSPRASGAISYE. The full CDR3 sequence reads CASSPRASGAISYEQYF. The chain combines TRBV18 with TRBJ2-7; 9 bases map to TRBD2. Coverage ceases 3 residues before the CDR3 finishes, and the germline J gene fills in the end. The junction had 7 bases not matched to a gene; V was cut back by 1 base and J by 0 bases. Germline V gene sequence: CDR1 KGHSH, CDR2 LQKENI. This CDR3 is 17 amino acids long.

On this clone: The read stops 3 residues short of the end of the CDR3; the missing end is completed from the germline J gene. This chain joins TRBV7-6 and TRBJ2-2; weak D call: TRBD1 (6 bases). The germline V and J ends were trimmed by 5 bases and 5 bases, with 18 bases remaining between them. Germline loops: CDR1 SGHVS, CDR2 FNYEAQ. The length of the CDR3 is 16 residues. The sequenced CDR3 bases are TGTGCCAGCAGCAGGGAAACAGGGAGTTTAACCGGGGAG. It specifies CASSRETGSLTGE. The full-length CDR3 reads as CASSRETGSLTGELFF.

This clone was counted at least ten times. The CDR3 end lies 3 residues beyond the end of the read and is filled in from the germline J gene. The chain carries TRBV19 and TRBJ2-7, with D possibly matching TRBD1 (5 bases). With 11 bases removed from V and 4 bases from J, the gap between germline ends came to 21 bases. The CDR3 sequence is 14 residues long. CDR1 is LNHDA and CDR2 is SQIVND in the germline V gene (reference sequence). The part of the CDR3 DNA that was read is TGTGCCGCTTCTCCGGTAGGACAACTTTACGAG. This translates into CAASPVGQLYE. The complete CDR3 reads CAASPVGQLYEQYF.

This clone was observed at least ten times. The CDR3 is CASSYYRDLGETQYF. The sequenced CDR3 bases are TGTGCCAGCAGTTACTACAGGGACCTGGGAGAGACC. The rearrangement joins TRBV6-2 or TRBV6-3 to TRBJ2-5; D perhaps matches TRBD1 (6 bases). The read is 3 residues too short to cover the CDR3 end, so that end is filled in from the germline J gene. V was shortened by 1 base and J by 4 bases, with 13 bases between the two germline ends. The CDR3 runs to 15 residues. The V gene's germline CDR1 is MNHEY and CDR2 SVGEGT.

This clone has at least ten counts. The read ends 3 residues shy of where the CDR3 ends; the end is completed using the germline J gene. This chain joins TRBV5-1 and TRBJ1-2; D ambiguous. This CDR3 contains 12 residues. Germline V gene data show CDR1 as SGHRS and CDR2 as YFSETQ. The CDR3 spells CASSLDSSGYTF. The covered CDR3 bases are TGCGCCAGCAGCTTGGACTCGTCGGGC.

This clone has more than one count but fewer than ten. The read ends 3 residues early relative to the CDR3; the germline J gene fills the gap. This rearrangement joins TRBV19 to TRBJ2-3; TRBD2 matches 8 bases. With 3 bases clipped from V and 2 bases from J, the junction kept 7 bases outside the gene matches. The CDR3 totals 16 residues. Germline assignment: CDR1 LNHDA and CDR2 SQIVND (reference sequence). The DNA read from the CDR3 is TGTGCCAGTAGTATCCTCAGCGGGAGCCCCACAGATACG. It is translated as CASSILSGSPTDT. The full CDR3 protein reads CASSILSGSPTDTQYF.

A few counts support this clone. The read is 3 residues too short to cover the CDR3 end, so that end is filled in from the germline J gene. V and J are TRBV19 and TRBJ2-7, with 8 bases matching TRBD1. This CDR3 is 14 amino acids long. Trimming at V came to 6 bases and at J to 6 bases, leaving 10 bases not matched to a gene. The germline V gene has CDR1 LNHDA and CDR2 SQIVND (reference sequence). CDR3 sequence: CASRSWQGAGEQYF. The CDR3 bases that were read are TGTGCCAGTAGGTCTTGGCAGGGGGCAGGCGAG.